These 32 T cell receptor beta chains share one sample of origin, sequenced in a study of CD8 T cells in ankylosing spondylitis. Using its own MiXCR run on the 5' RACE reads, TCRdb lists one record per CDR3 protein. The data show approximately 350,000 distinct CDR3 sequences, roughly 22% seen once. Specimen: blood, either unsorted or a sorted T cell fraction (not recorded which). These receptors all stem from a male donor with ankylosing spondylitis or in good health (not recorded which).

The chain employs TRBV6-4 and TRBJ2-1; 13 bases are a match to TRBD2. This CDR3 region has 16 residues. From germline, CDR1 is MRHNA and CDR2 SNTAGT. The V segment lost 2 bases and the J segment 9 bases; nucleotides outside the gene matches: 7. CDR3 sequence: CASSDGTSGDFFEQFF. The CDR3 nucleotides read TGTGCCAGCAGTGACGGGACTAGCGGGGACTTTTTTGAGCAGTTCTTC.

The chain couples TRBV6-5 to TRBJ2-7; D gene ambiguous. The germline gives CDR1 MNHEY, CDR2 SVGAGI. The V and J ends lost 0 bases and 2 bases respectively, with 11 bases between them. The CDR3 is 15 amino acids. CDR3 amino acids: CASSYSIRTPYEQYF. The CDR3, as DNA: TGTGCCAGCAGTTACTCGATCCGTACCCCCTACGAGCAGTACTTC.

This clonotype occurred a few times. The chain employs TRBV27 and TRBJ2-1; D might be TRBD1 (5 bases). The CDR3 totals 14 residues. CDR1 and CDR2 (germline): MNHEY, SMNVEV (reference sequence). V was cut by 6 bases and J by 2 bases, with 11 bases left in between. CDR3 sequence: CASRQGGTYNEQFF. Here the CDR3 DNA reads TGTGCCAGCAGGCAGGGTGGCACCTACAATGAGCAGTTCTTC.

This chain connects TRBV29-1 to TRBJ2-2; no clear D gene. Germline values: CDR1 SQVTM, CDR2 ANQGSEA. The CDR3 covers 13 residues. The V gene lost 6 bases and the J gene lost 2 bases, with 10 bases spanning the gap. CDR3 protein: CSVVSVNTGELFF. The CDR3, as DNA: TGCAGCGTCGTAAGCGTAAACACCGGGGAGCTGTTTTTT.

In this sample, this clonotype turned up a few times. The chain joins TRBV28 to TRBJ1-1; the D gene is possibly TRBD1 (5 bases). V shed 5 bases and J shed 5 bases, with 18 bases lying between them. This CDR3 region has 15 residues. Germline assignment: CDR1 MDHEN and CDR2 SYDVKM. The CDR3 DNA follows: TGTGCCAGCAGTCCCTACCAGACGGGGGTGACTGAAGCTTTCTTT. The encoded protein is CASSPYQTGVTEAFF.

This clonotype occurred a few times. J is TRBJ2-7 and V is TRBV12-3 or TRBV12-4; no clear D gene. Between the trimmed V and J ends, which lost 3 bases and 5 bases, there was a span of 14 bases. This CDR3 has 14 amino acids. The DNA of the CDR3 is TGTGCCAGCAGTTTCGGGCAGGTCTGGAACGAGCAGTACTTC. Amino acids: CASSFGQVWNEQYF.

This clonotype is a singleton in its sample. The chain uses TRBV2 and TRBJ2-1, with a possible D match to TRBD2 (7 bases). CDR1 is SNHLY and CDR2 is FYNNEI in the germline V gene. V was pared by 0 bases and J by 0 bases, with 12 bases between. The CDR3 has 17 residues. CDR3 DNA: TGTGCCAGCAGTGAAGCGCTGAGGGGGGGCTCCTACAATGAGCAGTTCTTC. Residues: CASSEALRGGSYNEQFF.

This clonotype has just a few counts. This chain links TRBV2 with TRBJ2-1; TRBD2 matches at 10 bases. The CDR3 loop spans 13 amino acids. CDR1 is SNHLY and CDR2 is FYNNEI in the germline V gene. Unmatched junction bases numbered 7, after V lost 8 bases and J lost 9 bases. This chain's CDR3 is CASLEIAGGEQFF. CDR3 in DNA: TGTGCCAGCTTGGAGATAGCGGGGGGTGAGCAGTTCTTC.

There are a few counts of this clonotype. The V gene is TRBV15, the J gene TRBJ1-4; 7 nucleotides agree with TRBD1. Germline CDR1 and CDR2: LNHNV and YYDKDF (reference sequence). V trimming: 3 bases; J trimming: 2 bases; junction bases outside the gene matches: 12. This CDR3 contains 18 residues. The CDR3 reads CATSRSRDSRLTNEKLFF. The DNA of the CDR3 is TGTGCCACCAGCAGGAGCCGGGACAGTAGACTGACTAATGAAAAACTGTTTTTT.

J is TRBJ2-1 and V is TRBV18, with TRBD2 matching over 9 bases. V trimming: 3 bases; J trimming: 3 bases; junction bases outside the gene matches: 9. The CDR3 sequence is 17 residues long. Germline CDR1 is KGHSH and CDR2 is LQKENI. DNA for the CDR3: TGTGCCAGCTCACCGTGGGCTAGCGGGGATTACTACAATGAGCAGTTCTTC. Translation: CASSPWASGDYYNEQFF.

This clonotype has only a few counts. The rearrangement uses TRBV27 and TRBJ1-6, with 9 bases that match TRBD1. In germline, CDR1 is MNHEY, CDR2 SMNVEV (reference sequence). This CDR3 is 15 amino acids long. V lost 2 bases to trimming and J lost 8 bases; unmatched junction nucleotides: 4. The CDR3, as DNA: TGTGCCAGCAGTTTAATCGGACAGGGGTATTCACCCCTCCACTTT. The encoded protein is CASSLIGQGYSPLHF.

The chain recombines TRBV2 with TRBJ1-5; 7 nucleotides match TRBD1. The CDR3 runs to 17 residues. With V trimmed by 5 bases and J by 1 base, 11 bases remained unmatched. Germline CDR1 SNHLY, CDR2 FYNNEI. The CDR3 nucleotides read TGTGCCAGCAGTCATACTGAGGGACAGCTAAGCAATCAGCCCCAGCATTTT. Residues: CASSHTEGQLSNQPQHF.

A few counts support this clonotype. V gene TRBV13 combines with J gene TRBJ2-5; D possibly corresponds to TRBD1 (5 bases). CDR3 length: 15 residues. Trimming cost V 4 bases and J 2 bases, with 14 bases left between them. CDR1 and CDR2 (germline): PRHDT, FYEKMQ (reference sequence). CDR3 residues: CASSSRHRLQETQYF. CDR3 bases: TGTGCCAGCAGCTCGAGGCACAGGCTACAAGAGACCCAGTACTTC.

Here the CDR3 DNA reads TGTGCGAGCTACTCCCCCGGAATTTGGGCTGGGGCCAACGTCCTGACTTTC. This encodes CASYSPGIWAGANVLTF. This chain links TRBV6-1 with TRBJ2-6; D gene unclear. Per the germline V gene, CDR1 is MNHNS and CDR2 is SASEGT. The CDR3 loop spans 17 amino acids.

The chain uses TRBV4-1 and TRBJ2-1; D ambiguous. The ends were cut back, 0 bases at V and 10 bases at J, with 16 bases in the middle. Germline V lookup: CDR1 MGHRA, CDR2 YSYEKL. The CDR3 covers 15 residues. CDR3 bases: TGCGCCAGCAGCCAAGAGTTCCGGTTTCCCCAAGAGCAGTTCTTC. Amino acids: CASSQEFRFPQEQFF.

J is TRBJ2-2 and V is TRBV10-3; D perhaps matches TRBD1 (5 bases). Trimming pared 8 bases from V and 0 bases from J, leaving 25 bases between. This CDR3 has 19 residues. The germline V gene has CDR1 ENHRY and CDR2 SYGVKD. Here the CDR3 reads CAIGWRSTETVANTGELFF. The CDR3 region has the DNA TGTGCCATCGGTTGGCGTTCGACAGAAACTGTCGCGAACACCGGGGAGCTGTTTTTT.

This clonotype was seen a handful of times. The chain links TRBV6-5 to TRBJ2-1, with a tentative D call TRBD1 (5 bases). CDR1 is MNHEY, CDR2 SVGAGI, per germline. This CDR3 has 17 residues. With 0 bases removed from V and 2 bases from J, the gap between germline ends came to 14 bases. DNA of the CDR3: TGTGCCAGCAGTTACTCGATCTTAAGGGGAACCTACAATGAGCAGTTCTTC. It encodes CASSYSILRGTYNEQFF.

The chain links TRBV29-1 to TRBJ1-5; no definite D call. Trimming cost V 4 bases and J 0 bases, with 10 bases left between them. Germline CDR1 and CDR2: SQVTM and ANQGSEA. The CDR3 runs 14 residues. CDR3 nucleotide sequence: TGCAGCGTTGGTGGACTGTATAGCAATCAGCCCCAGCATTTT. Its translation is CSVGGLYSNQPQHF.

This clonotype came up a few times. The chain employs TRBV4-1 and TRBJ2-1; 9 bases match TRBD2. Germline V gene lookup returns CDR1 MGHRA and CDR2 YSYEKL. The CDR3 consists of 15 residues. V dropped 1 base and J dropped 8; count of bases not matched to a gene: 6. CDR3 DNA sequence: TGCGCCAGCAGCCAAGGCGGGGGGGCCTCGTATGAGCAGTTCTTC. Its protein product is CASSQGGGASYEQFF.

There are many counts of this clonotype. This chain connects TRBV5-1 to TRBJ2-7, with TRBD1 matching over 12 bases. V lost 0 bases, J lost 3 bases, and 4 bases stayed unmatched. This CDR3 has 16 amino acids. Per the germline V gene, CDR1 is SGHRS and CDR2 is YFSETQ. The CDR3 coding sequence is TGCGCCAGCAGCTTGGAGGGACAGGGGGCGAACTACGAGCAGTACTTC. This encodes CASSLEGQGANYEQYF.

The rearrangement links TRBV2 to TRBJ2-1, with TRBD1 as a possible D gene (6 bases). V was cut by 8 bases and J by 6 bases, with 14 bases left in between. Germline V gene lookup returns CDR1 SNHLY and CDR2 FYNNEI. The CDR3 runs 13 residues. The CDR3 sequence is CASQGTGSNEQFF. The CDR3 DNA is TGTGCCAGCCAGGGAACAGGGTCCAATGAGCAGTTCTTC.

This clonotype was seen ten or more times. The V and J genes are TRBV4-1 and TRBJ2-7; D ambiguous. CDR1 is MGHRA, CDR2 YSYEKL, per germline. Trimming removed 2 bases at V and 6 bases at J, with 5 bases between. This CDR3 spans 11 amino acids. The CDR3 reads CASSQTSEQYF. Written as DNA, the CDR3 is TGCGCCAGCAGCCAAACTTCCGAGCAGTACTTC.

Only a few counts were recorded for this clonotype. The genes are TRBV10-3 and TRBJ1-3; possible D gene TRBD1, 5 bases. The CDR3 runs 12 residues. V lost 10 bases and J 2 bases, leaving 9 bases between the germline ends. Germline-derived CDR1 and CDR2 are ENHRY and SYGVKD. The CDR3 sequence: CASREPGNTIYF. The DNA for the CDR3 is TGTGCCAGCAGGGAACCTGGAAACACCATATATTTT.

The chain links TRBV10-3 to TRBJ1-4; 7 bases map to TRBD1. CDR1 and CDR2 (germline): ENHRY, SYGVKD. This CDR3 contains 16 residues. J was trimmed by 6 bases and V by 0 bases; bases with no gene match: 7. DNA of the CDR3: TGTGCCATCAGTGAGTCCTTGTCCGACAGGGATGAAAAACTGTTTTTT. Its protein product is CAISESLSDRDEKLFF.

The table lists this clonotype with many counts. This sequence joins TRBV12-3 or TRBV12-4 and TRBJ2-1, with TRBD1 identical over 9 bases. The CDR3 runs to 15 residues. Trimming removed 6 bases from V and 2 bases from J; junction bases left unmatched: 5. The chain's CDR3 is CASSLGQGTYNEQFF. CDR3 bases: TGTGCCAGCAGCCTTGGACAGGGGACCTACAATGAGCAGTTCTTC.

The V and J genes are TRBV20-1 and TRBJ2-7, with D maybe TRBD2 (5 bases). Germline V gives CDR1 DFQATT, CDR2 SNEGSKA (reference sequence). The germline V and J ends were trimmed by 1 base and 0 bases, with 10 bases remaining between them. This CDR3 is 14 amino acids long. The CDR3 nucleotides are TGCAGTGCTAGAGCACTCCGGGGCTCCTACGAGCAGTACTTC. Translated, it gives CSARALRGSYEQYF.

This sequence joins TRBV4-1 and TRBJ2-3; maybe TRBD1 (6 bases). The CDR3 totals 15 residues. The V gene's germline CDR1 is MGHRA and CDR2 YSYEKL. V was cut by 1 base and J by 4 bases, with 12 bases left in between. The CDR3 loop reads CASSQGQVLADTQYF. The CDR3 region has the DNA TGCGCCAGCAGCCAAGGACAGGTGCTGGCAGATACGCAGTATTTT.

This sequence joins TRBV11-1 and TRBJ2-1, with TRBD2 as a possible D gene (5 bases). Trimming shortened V by 1 base and J by 6 bases, and 7 bases separated the two germline ends. Germline V CDR1 and CDR2: SGHAT, FQDESV (reference sequence). The CDR3 contains 13 residues. For the CDR3, the DNA is TGTGCCAGCAGCTTAGTCGAGGGCAATGAGCAGTTCTTC. Its protein product is CASSLVEGNEQFF.

There are a few counts of this clonotype. The chain combines TRBV5-5 with TRBJ2-7; TRBD1 is a possible D gene (6 bases). The V end lost 3 bases, the J end lost 2 bases, and 9 bases lay between the germline ends. This CDR3 contains 13 residues. Germline V gene sequence: CDR1 SGHKS, CDR2 YYEKEE (reference sequence). CDR3 protein: CASSWGPAYEQYF. The CDR3 DNA reads TGTGCCAGCAGCTGGGGGCCCGCCTACGAGCAGTACTTC.

This clonotype was counted between two and nine times. The V and J genes are TRBV5-1 and TRBJ2-5, with D perhaps matching TRBD1 or TRBD2 (5 bases each). The CDR3 runs 15 residues. Germline V lookup: CDR1 SGHRS, CDR2 YFSETQ. Trimming cost V 0 bases and J 5 bases, with 14 bases left between them. The CDR3 coding sequence is TGCGCCAGCAGCTTGGAGGGGACCTTGGGGGAGACCCAGTACTTC. Protein: CASSLEGTLGETQYF.

J is TRBJ2-5 and V is TRBV12-3 or TRBV12-4; the match to TRBD1 covers 7 bases. The V gene end was trimmed by 4 bases and the J gene end by 1 base; junction bases not matched to a gene: 12. The CDR3 is 17 residues long. This CDR3 reads CASSSVQTGDVQETQYF. The CDR3 DNA follows: TGTGCCAGCAGTTCGGTCCAAACAGGGGATGTCCAAGAGACCCAGTACTTC.

The chain links TRBV13 to TRBJ2-5; weak D call: TRBD1 (6 bases). This CDR3 has 14 residues. V was clipped by 4 bases and J by 1 base, with 10 bases between them. CDR1 and CDR2 (germline): PRHDT, FYEKMQ (reference sequence). The CDR3 sequence: CASSYRDTQETQYF. CDR3 nucleotides: TGTGCCAGCAGCTATAGGGACACCCAAGAGACCCAGTACTTC.